Included here is one T cell receptor beta chain sequence, with context. The sample belongs to a study of blood T cell repertoires in COVID-19. Background on the study: Researchers got acute and convalescent COVID-19 samples from the United States, Italy and Spain. Sample material is recorded as cDNA or gDNA derived from T cells, B-cell-depleted T cells, or PBMCs.

Per the authors' pipeline: Reference gene primer amplification yielded estimated nucleated cell counts. Sequenced by immunoSEQ multiplex PCR; TCRdb stores in-frame clones only, minus some. The V and J calls and clone size are taken from that table; D and trimming were inferred from the DNA. The repertoire holds some 26,000 clones, with about 80% as singletons. CDR3 length: 15 residues. Germline V gene data show CDR1 as SEHNR and CDR2 as FQNEAQ (reference sequence). The trim removed 4 bases at V and 3 bases at J, leaving 5 bases unmatched. The sequence derives from a man between 65 and 85 years old with acute or convalescent COVID-19. What was sequenced was peripheral blood. The V call is TRBV7-9, the J call TRBJ2-2, with TRBD1 matching 7 bases. CDR3: CASSSGQFYTGELFF. The CDR3 DNA reads as TGTGCCAGCAGCTCGGGACAGTTTTACACCGGGGAGCTGTTTTTT.